These 31 T cell receptor beta chains share one sample of origin, sequenced in a study of T cells in Graves' hyperthyroidism and ophthalmopathy. Amplified TCR beta CDR3 regions derived from RNA transcripts. HTBI primers were the set used in a first-round RT-PCR of the TCR CDR3. Via MiXCR, TCRdb re-called the multiplex PCR reads, giving one row per CDR3 protein. This table has fewer than 350,000 distinct CDR3 sequences, 21% appearing once. The sample taken for sequencing was blood. These receptors all stem from a woman between 50 and 59 years old with Graves' hyperthyroidism.

This clonotype was seen more than once but under ten times. The chain links TRBV7-3 to TRBJ1-5; the D is unclear. V dropped 4 bases and J dropped 10 bases, with 5 bases sitting between them. There are 10 residues in the CDR3. Germline V gene lookup returns CDR1 SGHTA and CDR2 FQGTGA. The CDR3 here is CASSYLPQHF. The DNA for the CDR3 is TGTGCCAGCAGCTATCTTCCCCAGCATTTT.

This clonotype was detected once. The genes are TRBV7-6 and TRBJ1-2, with TRBD1 identical over 10 bases. Germline V gives CDR1 SGHVS, CDR2 FNYEAQ. This CDR3 has 16 amino acids. The trim removed 1 base at V and 6 bases at J, leaving 8 bases unmatched. For the CDR3, the DNA is TGTGCCAGCAGCTTAGGACAGGGGGCGCAAAAAGATGGCTACACCTTC. Translating it yields CASSLGQGAQKDGYTF.

This clonotype was counted ten times or more. J is TRBJ2-7 and V is TRBV20-1, with 10 bases matching TRBD1. The trim removed 1 base at V and 7 bases at J, leaving 7 bases unmatched. In germline, CDR1 is DFQATT, CDR2 SNEGSKA (reference sequence). The CDR3 spans 14 residues. This CDR3 reads CSARAGTGVMEQYF. CDR3 DNA sequence: TGCAGTGCTAGAGCCGGGACAGGGGTTATGGAGCAGTACTTC.

There are many counts of this clonotype. The chain recombines TRBV30 with TRBJ2-7; D is perhaps TRBD1 (5 bases). This CDR3 spans 13 amino acids. Looked up from germline, CDR1 is GTSNPN and CDR2 is SVGIG (reference sequence). V shed 4 bases and J shed 5 bases, with 15 bases lying between them. The CDR3 nucleotides read TGTGCCTGGAAACGTCTAGTAGGGGACGAGCAGTACTTC. Protein product: CAWKRLVGDEQYF.

This clonotype was recorded many times. V gene TRBV11-1 combines with J gene TRBJ2-1; 8 nucleotides line up with TRBD2. Looked up from germline, CDR1 is SGHAT and CDR2 is FQDESV (reference sequence). V gave up 4 bases and J gave up 4 bases; unmatched junction bases: 12. The CDR3 extends over 17 amino acids. The CDR3: CASSSRPGLVRYNEQFF. In DNA form, the CDR3 reads TGTGCCAGCAGCTCGCGACCGGGACTAGTGAGGTACAATGAGCAGTTCTTC.

J is TRBJ2-1 and V is TRBV5-1; 7 bases match TRBD2. CDR3 size: 16 residues. V trimming: 0 bases; J trimming: 2 bases; junction bases outside the gene matches: 5. Germline CDR1 and CDR2: SGHRS and YFSETQ. The CDR3 sequence: CASSLGTAGPYNEQFF. The CDR3 nucleotides are TGCGCCAGCAGCTTGGGTACAGCGGGACCCTACAATGAGCAGTTCTTC.

This clonotype showed up just once. The V gene is TRBV11-3, the J gene TRBJ2-7; TRBD2 aligns across 7 bases. The CDR3 totals 17 residues. In germline, CDR1 is SGHNT, CDR2 YENEEA. The V and J ends lost 6 bases and 1 base, in that order; junction bases with no gene match: 15. CDR3 DNA sequence: TGTGCCAGCAGTTTCCCGACCGGCGGGAGCCGATCCTACGAGCAGTACTTC. Translated: CASSFPTGGSRSYEQYF.

This clonotype was seen a handful of times. The rearrangement uses TRBV5-1 and TRBJ1-2; the D gene is possibly TRBD1 (5 bases). The length of the CDR3 is 14 residues. Germline values: CDR1 SGHRS, CDR2 YFSETQ. The V end was cut by 0 bases, the J end by 7 bases, with 13 bases between. The CDR3 sequence is CASSLASRDGGYTF. CDR3 DNA sequence: TGCGCCAGCAGCTTGGCCAGCAGGGATGGTGGCTACACCTTC.

There are a few counts of this clonotype. This chain uses TRBV6-2 or TRBV6-3 with TRBJ1-1; D unresolved. The germline V gene encodes CDR1 MNHEY and CDR2 SVGEGT. CDR3 length: 10 residues. Trimming cost V 10 bases and J 7 bases, with 10 bases left between them. This CDR3 is CAIDGDEAFF. The CDR3 DNA reads TGTGCCATCGACGGGGATGAAGCTTTCTTT.

This clonotype was counted ten times or more. The V gene is TRBV9, the J gene TRBJ2-5; D not resolved. Germline assignment: CDR1 SGDLS and CDR2 YYNGEE. V was clipped by 3 bases and J by 3 bases, with 18 bases between them. This CDR3 contains 16 residues. The CDR3 nucleotides read TGTGCCAGCAGCGAAGGACCCCTCGTGGGAAAAGAGACCCAGTACTTC. As protein: CASSEGPLVGKETQYF.

This clonotype was recorded a few times. The chain carries TRBV20-1 and TRBJ2-1; D is ambiguous. V was pared by 6 bases and J by 5 bases, with 5 bases between. Germline V gives CDR1 DFQATT, CDR2 SNEGSKA (reference sequence). This CDR3 comprises 10 residues. The CDR3 reads CSATNNEQFF. CDR3 bases: TGCAGTGCGACCAACAATGAGCAGTTCTTC.

This clonotype was picked up many times. The rearrangement joins TRBV28 to TRBJ2-1; D gene unclear. Trimming removed 2 bases from V and 0 bases from J, with 11 bases in between. The CDR3 length is 16 residues. CDR1 and CDR2 from the germline V gene are MDHEN and SYDVKM. The CDR3 reads CASSLVPRSSYNEQFF. The CDR3, as DNA: TGTGCCAGCAGTTTAGTCCCCAGGAGCTCCTACAATGAGCAGTTCTTC.

This clonotype was recorded at least ten times. The V and J genes are TRBV3-1 and TRBJ1-4; D is undetermined. CDR3 size: 16 residues. Trimming cost V 1 base and J 5 bases, with 14 bases left between them. CDR1 is LGHDT and CDR2 is YNNKEL in the germline V gene (reference sequence). The CDR3: CASSQVGGRPNEKLFF. In DNA, the CDR3 is TGTGCCAGCAGCCAAGTAGGTGGTCGGCCGAATGAAAAACTGTTTTTT.

In this sample, this clonotype turned up a few times. The chain uses TRBV30 and TRBJ2-6; D might be TRBD1 (6 bases). The CDR3 extends over 17 amino acids. V dropped 0 bases and J dropped 0 bases, with 12 bases sitting between them. Germline V gene data show CDR1 as GTSNPN and CDR2 as SVGIG (reference sequence). The CDR3 loop is CAWSVWDKSSGANVLTF. For the CDR3, the DNA is TGTGCCTGGAGTGTATGGGACAAAAGCTCTGGGGCCAACGTCCTGACTTTC.

In regard to this clonotype: A much bigger clone sits one base away, suggesting this may be a read error. The chain links TRBV20-1 to TRBJ2-5; a weak D match, TRBD2 (5 bases). The ends were cut back, 1 base at V and 2 bases at J, with 14 bases in the middle. The length of the CDR3 is 15 residues. Germline V gene data show CDR1 as DFQATT and CDR2 as SNEGSKA (reference sequence). The CDR3 here is CSARGARRIQETQYF. The CDR3, as DNA: TGCAGTGCTAGAGGAGCTAGGAGGATACAAGAGACCCAGTACTTC.

The genes are TRBV6-9 and TRBJ2-3, with D hard to call. Trimming took 3 bases from V and 2 from J, leaving 12 bases between them. The CDR3 has 15 amino acids. The V gene's germline CDR1 is MNHGY and CDR2 SVAAGI. CDR3 region: CASSYPGMTTDTQYF. Here the CDR3 DNA reads TGTGCCAGCAGTTACCCCGGTATGACCACAGATACGCAGTATTTT.

V usage is TRBV6-5 and J usage is TRBJ2-7, with a weak D call TRBD1 (5 bases). Trimming stripped 0 bases from V and 3 bases from J, with 12 bases between. CDR3 size: 15 residues. Germline assignment: CDR1 MNHEY and CDR2 SVGAGI. The CDR3 is CASSYSSRGVYEQYF. The CDR3 DNA reads TGTGCCAGCAGTTACTCGAGTAGGGGTGTCTACGAGCAGTACTTC.

This clonotype has a count of ten or more. The rearrangement uses TRBV30 and TRBJ2-1; TRBD2 agrees at 7 bases. The germline gives CDR1 GTSNPN, CDR2 SVGIG (reference sequence). The V and J ends lost 1 base and 7 bases, in that order; junction bases with no gene match: 4. The CDR3 runs to 13 residues. Written as DNA, the CDR3 is TGTGCCTGGAGTGGACTAGCCGGAAATGAGCAGTTCTTC. The encoded protein is CAWSGLAGNEQFF.

The rearrangement joins TRBV20-1 to TRBJ1-6, with 7 bases lining up with TRBD1. After removal of 0 bases from V and 7 bases from J, the junction contained 9 bases not matched to a gene. This CDR3 is 16 amino acids long. The V gene's germline CDR1 is DFQATT and CDR2 SNEGSKA (reference sequence). The chain's CDR3 is CSARDSGAGGNSPLHF. The DNA for the CDR3 is TGCAGTGCTAGAGATTCGGGGGCAGGGGGGAATTCACCCCTCCACTTT.

The genes are TRBV6-5 and TRBJ1-5; no firm D call. This CDR3 is 16 amino acids long. The germline V gene encodes CDR1 MNHEY and CDR2 SVGAGI. V dropped 9 bases and J dropped 0 bases, with 18 bases sitting between them. The CDR3 nucleotides are TGTGCCAGAGCAGTTACTCCCCACTCTAGCAATCAGCCCCAGCATTTT. Amino acid sequence: CARAVTPHSSNQPQHF.

This clonotype has a count of ten or more. The chain couples TRBV27 to TRBJ2-5, with a weak D call TRBD2 (6 bases). The CDR3 spans 13 residues. V lost 4 bases and J lost 9, with 15 bases in between. Germline V gene data show CDR1 as MNHEY and CDR2 as SMNVEV (reference sequence). CDR3 nucleotide sequence: TGTGCCAGCAGTTCGATCAGACCGGGGGCCCAGTACTTC. Its translation is CASSSIRPGAQYF.

In this sample, this clonotype turned up many times. The chain carries TRBV9 and TRBJ1-6; D may be TRBD1 (6 bases). This CDR3 has 14 residues. Germline-derived CDR1 and CDR2 are SGDLS and YYNGEE. V was trimmed by 5 bases and J by 8 bases, leaving 14 bases between them. CDR3 amino acids: CASRRGGVDSPLHF. For the CDR3, the DNA is TGTGCCAGCAGGAGGGGGGGGGTTGATTCACCCCTCCACTTT.

The CDR3 sequence is CASSEGGTRTDTQYF. The CDR3 DNA reads as TGTGCCAGCAGTGAAGGCGGAACGAGGACAGATACGCAGTATTTT. The chain is built from TRBV25-1 and TRBJ2-3; D unclear. CDR1 is MGHDK, CDR2 SYGVNS, per germline. This CDR3 has 15 residues. The V end lost 2 bases, the J end lost 3 bases, and 12 bases lay between the germline ends.

This clonotype came up many times. The chain employs TRBV29-1 and TRBJ2-1, with no clear D. V was pared by 6 bases and J by 7 bases, with 13 bases between. This CDR3 has 12 residues. Germline assignment: CDR1 SQVTM and CDR2 ANQGSEA. CDR3 bases: TGCAGCGTCCCCATTCACGATAATGAGCAGTTCTTC. Translation gives CSVPIHDNEQFF.

This clonotype was counted ten times or more. The rearrangement joins TRBV9 to TRBJ2-2; 8 bases are shared with TRBD2. Trimming cost V 4 bases and J 1 base; bases outside gene matches: 6. The CDR3 runs 16 residues. Germline V gene sequence: CDR1 SGDLS, CDR2 YYNGEE. For the CDR3, the DNA is TGTGCCAGCAGCCCCAGCCTAGCGGGGAACACCGGGGAGCTGTTTTTT. It encodes CASSPSLAGNTGELFF.

The CDR3 bases are TGTGCCAGCAGCCAAGGCCTAGAGCAGTTCTTC. This encodes CASSQGLEQFF. This chain uses TRBV14 with TRBJ2-1, with D uncertain. Germline-derived CDR1 and CDR2 are SGHDN and FVKESK. Trimming removed 1 base at V and 10 bases at J, with 5 bases between. This CDR3 is built from 11 residues.

This clonotype appeared many times. This sequence joins TRBV20-1 and TRBJ1-1; D is undetermined. With 0 bases removed from V and 5 bases from J, the gap between germline ends came to 13 bases. This CDR3 contains 14 residues. CDR1 is DFQATT and CDR2 is SNEGSKA in the germline V gene (reference sequence). Here the CDR3 reads CSARDQAKSTEAFF. CDR3 in DNA: TGCAGTGCTAGAGATCAGGCGAAAAGTACTGAAGCTTTCTTT.

Ten or more counts support this clonotype. The J gene is TRBJ2-1, the V gene TRBV20-1; 7 bases line up with TRBD1. Germline V gene sequence: CDR1 DFQATT, CDR2 SNEGSKA (reference sequence). The CDR3 sequence is 12 residues long. V lost 4 bases to trimming and J lost 9 bases; unmatched junction nucleotides: 6. For the CDR3, the DNA is TGCAGTGCTAAGCGACAGGGATCTGAGCAGTTCTTC. It yields the protein CSAKRQGSEQFF.

The chain joins TRBV30 to TRBJ2-5; D may be TRBD2 (6 bases). Looked up from germline, CDR1 is GTSNPN and CDR2 is SVGIG (reference sequence). This CDR3 region has 12 residues. V dropped 5 bases and J dropped 7 bases, with 14 bases sitting between them. The CDR3 nucleotides read TGTGCCTGGGGGCGGGGAACAGGGACCCAGTACTTC. Amino acids: CAWGRGTGTQYF.

This clonotype was detected a few times. The rearrangement uses TRBV28 and TRBJ1-2, with 11 bases that match TRBD1. CDR1 and CDR2 (germline): MDHEN, SYDVKM. After removal of 4 bases from V and 5 bases from J, the junction contained 12 bases not matched to a gene. The CDR3 has 17 residues. The CDR3 DNA sequence: TGTGCCAGCAGTTCAGCCGGGACAGGGGGGCTTATGTATGGCTACACCTTC. This translates into CASSSAGTGGLMYGYTF.

Many counts were recorded for this clonotype. V usage is TRBV6-1 and J usage is TRBJ2-7, with 8 nucleotides matching TRBD1. Per the germline V gene, CDR1 is MNHNS and CDR2 is SASEGT. Trimming removed 5 bases from V and 6 bases from J; junction bases left unmatched: 9. CDR3 length equals 14 residues. The CDR3 here is CASSNRGSLGEQYF. DNA for the CDR3: TGTGCCAGCAGTAACAGGGGGTCATTGGGCGAGCAGTACTTC.